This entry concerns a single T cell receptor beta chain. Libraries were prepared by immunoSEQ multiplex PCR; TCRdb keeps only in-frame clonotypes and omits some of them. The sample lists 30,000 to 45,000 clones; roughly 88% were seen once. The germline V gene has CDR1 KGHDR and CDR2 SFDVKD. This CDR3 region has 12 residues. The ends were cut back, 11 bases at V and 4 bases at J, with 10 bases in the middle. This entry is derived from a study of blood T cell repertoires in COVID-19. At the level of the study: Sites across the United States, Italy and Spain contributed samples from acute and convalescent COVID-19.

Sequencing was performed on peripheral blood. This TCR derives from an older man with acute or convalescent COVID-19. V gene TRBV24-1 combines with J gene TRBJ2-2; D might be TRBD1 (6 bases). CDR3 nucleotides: TGTGCCATCGGACAGTTCACCGGGGAGCTGTTTTTT. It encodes CAIGQFTGELFF.